This T cell receptor beta chain is drawn from a study of shared clonotypes between healthy human individuals. Trimming took 1 base from V and 7 from J, leaving 13 bases between them. CDR3 size: 15 residues. CDR1 SGHDN and CDR2 FVKESK come from the germline V gene. General study points: Naive CD4 clonotypes were shared across a few donors at around 5%. The researchers took only blood, and tissue repertoires probably look different.

Caucasian adults residing in Nashville, Tennessee made up all the donors. Details on this clone: Its antigen is unknown.

This table comes from immunoSEQ multiplex PCR, and its TCRdb copy is limited to in-frame clones, with some not included. The table records just over 2,000,000 clones, 90% to 95% of them present only once. The sequence came from a man between 18 and 29 years old in good health. The rearrangement links TRBV14 to TRBJ1-4; D is undetermined. Sequenced: naive CD4+ T cells sorted from blood. The subset is: CD45RA+ positively selected. The CDR3 nucleotides read TGTGCCAGCAGCCAAGTTTCAGGTGTAGGTGAAAAACTGTTTTTT. Its protein is CASSQVSGVGEKLFF.